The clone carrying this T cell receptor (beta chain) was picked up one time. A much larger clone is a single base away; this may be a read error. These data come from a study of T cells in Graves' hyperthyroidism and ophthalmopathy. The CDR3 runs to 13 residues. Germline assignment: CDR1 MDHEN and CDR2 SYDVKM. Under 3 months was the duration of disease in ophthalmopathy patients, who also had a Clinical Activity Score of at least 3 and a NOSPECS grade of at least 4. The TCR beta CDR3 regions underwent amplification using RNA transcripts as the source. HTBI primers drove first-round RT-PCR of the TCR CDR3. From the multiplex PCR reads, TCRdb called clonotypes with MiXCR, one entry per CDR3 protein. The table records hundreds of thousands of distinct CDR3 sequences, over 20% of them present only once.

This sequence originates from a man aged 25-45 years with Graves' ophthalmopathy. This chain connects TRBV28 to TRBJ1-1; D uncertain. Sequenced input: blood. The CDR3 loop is CASSLAVLTEASF. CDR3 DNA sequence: TGTGCCAGCAGCCTAGCGGTCTTGACGGAAGCTTCCTTT.